The 2 T cell receptor beta chains below were found in one sample sequenced in a study of cytomegalovirus exposure and HLA in healthy donors. The PCR was carried out with 60 Vbeta primers and 13 Jbeta primers. Generated by immunoSEQ multiplex PCR, the TCRdb table keeps only in-frame clones and is missing some. This table holds around 99,000 clones, under 80% found once. The specimen was PBMCs. Receptor source: a middle-aged woman in good health and CMV-seropositive.

A remark on this clone: Other DNA sequences in the sample encode the same CDR3. V is TRBV4-3 and J is TRBJ1-4; tentatively, D is TRBD1 (6 bases). With 0 bases removed from V and 2 bases from J, the gap between germline ends came to 10 bases. This CDR3 region has 16 residues. Germline V gives CDR1 LGHNA, CDR2 YSLEER. DNA of the CDR3: TGCGCCAGCAGCCAAGATCTGGGGGCGACTAATGAAAAACTGTTTTTT. Its protein is CASSQDLGATNEKLFF.

The genes are TRBV6-1 and TRBJ1-5; D possibly corresponds to TRBD1 (5 bases). Trimming removed 5 bases at V and 7 bases at J, with 18 bases between. This CDR3 has 15 amino acids. Looked up from germline, CDR1 is MNHNS and CDR2 is SASEGT. The CDR3 is CASSLGTQGGQPQHF. DNA for the CDR3: TGTGCCAGCAGTCTCGGGACCCAGGGAGGGCAGCCCCAGCATTTT.